This T cell receptor beta chain stems from a study of blood T cell repertoires in COVID-19. Background on the study: Acute-phase and convalescent COVID-19 samples originated in the United States, Italy and Spain. PBMCs, B-cell-depleted T cells, or T cells were the source of the cDNA or gDNA that made up the material.

Original processing notes: Counts of nucleated cells, estimated from reference gene primer amplification, were obtained. The assay was immunoSEQ multiplex PCR, and TCRdb's table has in-frame clones only and misses some. That table furnishes V, J and clone size, whereas the DNA furnished D and trimming. In the table there are about 270,000 clones, more than 70% of which are singletons. Germline values: CDR1 LNHNV, CDR2 YYDKDF (reference sequence). V dropped 0 bases and J dropped 4; count of bases not matched to a gene: 6. CDR3 size: 16 residues. This clonotype was sampled from a young woman with acute or convalescent COVID-19. Material: peripheral blood. This chain joins TRBV15 and TRBJ1-2; TRBD1 aligns across 9 bases. The CDR3 DNA is TGTGCCACCAGCAGAGATTTGGGACAGGGTGGCTATGGCTACACCTTC. Encoded protein: CATSRDLGQGGYGYTF.